What follows are 10 T cell receptor beta chains derived from one specimen sequenced in a study of CD4 T cells in relation to SARS-CoV-2 and coronaviruses. No antigen is known for these receptors. TCRdb's table, derived via immunoSEQ multiplex PCR, lists solely in-frame clones and lacks some. The sample lists 25,000 to 30,000 clones, more than 65% seen once, with roughly 10% in the top ten. Unexposed donor CD4+ T cells date from about 2011-2018, before the COVID-19 pandemic. After 10 to 11 days of culture, CD4+ T cells were isolated. The sequencing input was CD4+ T cells from PBMCs, cultured in vitro. The receptor source for this set is a human donor in good health.

Relative to its sample, this clone is medium-sized. V gene TRBV27 combines with J gene TRBJ1-1, with D hard to call. The CDR3 has 15 amino acids. In germline, CDR1 is MNHEY, CDR2 SMNVEV (reference sequence). V was clipped by 10 bases and J by 4 bases, with 22 bases between them. The CDR3 region is CATRYSWGGSTEAFF. CDR3 DNA: TGTGCCACTAGGTATTCCTGGGGAGGGAGCACTGAAGCTTTCTTT.

V and J are TRBV2 and TRBJ1-4, with D maybe TRBD1 (5 bases). The CDR3 totals 17 residues. The germline CDR1 and CDR2 sequences are SNHLY and FYNNEI. Trimming took off 3 bases at V and 8 bases at J, with 22 bases between the two ends. The CDR3 spells CASSDGWTRAREEKLFF. As DNA, the CDR3 is TGTGCCAGCAGTGATGGTTGGACACGGGCACGTGAGGAAAAACTGTTTTTT.

This chain links TRBV28 with TRBJ2-2, with D tentatively TRBD1 or TRBD2 (5 bases each). V lost 7 bases and J 0 bases, leaving 12 bases between the germline ends. The CDR3 spans 15 residues. Per the germline V gene, CDR1 is MDHEN and CDR2 is SYDVKM. The CDR3 spells CASTWGSTNTGELFF. The DNA for the CDR3 is TGTGCCAGCACCTGGGGGAGCACGAACACCGGGGAGCTGTTTTTT.

The chain recombines TRBV6-5 with TRBJ2-5; D remains unclear. The CDR3 spans 12 residues. Deletions cut 6 bases from V and 5 bases from J, with 10 bases between. Germline CDR1 reads MNHEY; CDR2 reads SVGAGI. CDR3 sequence (DNA): TGTGCCAGCAGGATCAACGTCGAGACCCAGTACTTC. The encoded protein is CASRINVETQYF.

This chain connects TRBV6-5 to TRBJ2-4, with D tentatively TRBD2 (6 bases). CDR1 is MNHEY and CDR2 is SVGAGI in the germline V gene. The V gene lost 6 bases and the J gene lost 0 bases, with 12 bases spanning the gap. There are 15 residues in the CDR3. The CDR3 reads CASREGNLAKNIQYF. The CDR3 bases are TGTGCCAGCAGGGAGGGGAACCTAGCCAAAAACATTCAGTACTTC.

The rearrangement uses TRBV10-1 and TRBJ2-1; D might be TRBD2 (6 bases). In germline, CDR1 is WNHNN, CDR2 SYGVQD (reference sequence). Deletions cut 2 bases from V and 7 bases from J, with 12 bases between. The CDR3 sequence is 14 residues long. The DNA of the CDR3 is TGCGCCAGCAGTGAGGCGGGACGCCCGAATGAGCAGTTCTTC. Translating gives CASSEAGRPNEQFF.

The gene calls are TRBV12-3 or TRBV12-4 and TRBJ2-2; D gene uncertain. The V and J ends lost 6 bases and 1 base respectively, with 0 bases between them. This CDR3 is built from 11 residues. This chain's CDR3 is CASRNTGELFF. The CDR3 region has the DNA TGTGCCAGCAGGAACACCGGGGAGCTGTTTTTT.

The chain combines TRBV11-2 with TRBJ1-1; D gene uncertain. The germline gives CDR1 SGHAT, CDR2 FQNNGV. Trimming took off 2 bases at V and 10 bases at J, with 14 bases between the two ends. The CDR3 spans 13 residues. The CDR3 DNA follows: TGTGCCAGCAGCTTAAGTGGGTCGGTAGGAGCTTTCTTT. This gives the protein CASSLSGSVGAFF.

The chain employs TRBV7-9 and TRBJ1-2; the D gene is possibly TRBD1 (5 bases). The length of the CDR3 is 14 residues. The V gene's germline CDR1 is SEHNR and CDR2 FQNEAQ (reference sequence). Between the trimmed V and J ends, which lost 1 base and 8 bases, there was a span of 14 bases. This CDR3 reads CASSLDGDLGGYTF. The CDR3 bases are TGTGCCAGCAGCTTAGATGGGGACCTCGGGGGCTACACCTTC.

The V and J genes are TRBV6-5 and TRBJ1-5, with TRBD1 matching over 7 bases. V gave up 7 bases and J gave up 1 base; unmatched junction bases: 7. The CDR3 covers 15 residues. Germline V lookup: CDR1 MNHEY, CDR2 SVGAGI. The CDR3 nucleotides read TGTGCCAGCACCTATACAGGGGACAGCAATCAGCCCCAGCATTTT. Residues: CASTYTGDSNQPQHF.